This TCR beta chain was observed in a study of blood T cell repertoires in COVID-19. CDR1 GTSNPN and CDR2 SVGIG come from the germline V gene (reference sequence). The CDR3 runs to 13 residues. The V segment lost 3 bases and the J segment 9 bases; nucleotides outside the gene matches: 7. Only in-frame clones appear in the TCRdb table, and some are missing; sequencing was by immunoSEQ multiplex PCR. Counted here are approximately 140,000 clones, around 91% occurring once; the ten biggest clones make up around 15%. The sequenced sample consisted of peripheral blood. The TCR was taken from a man aged 18 to 30 with COVID-19, enrolled during active disease. The V and J genes are TRBV30 and TRBJ2-4; 8 bases map to TRBD2. The CDR3 loop reads CAWRAAGEIIQYF. In DNA, the CDR3 is TGTGCCTGGAGGGCAGCGGGAGAAATCATTCAGTACTTC.